This record concerns one TCR beta chain sequence. Repertoires were generated with immunoSEQ multiplex PCR, while TCRdb's copy carries only in-frame clones and drops some. The sample has 50,000 to 60,000 clones; about nine tenths are singletons. The data were taken from a study of T cell changes during pregnancy in multiple sclerosis. The CDR3 is 16 residues long. The V gene's germline CDR1 is SGDLS and CDR2 YYNGEE. V lost 4 bases, J lost 3 bases, and 8 bases stayed unmatched. The sequencing used CD4+ T cells from peripheral blood mononuclear cells, collected in the second trimester of pregnancy. The chain is built from TRBV9 and TRBJ2-2; TRBD2 matches at 8 bases. This receptor was taken from a female donor with multiple sclerosis, enrolled in a pregnancy study. For the CDR3, the DNA is TGTGCCAGCAGCCCCAGCGGGGGCCCTTACACCGGGGAGCTGTTTTTT. Translated, it gives CASSPSGGPYTGELFF. The full variable domain, in which reference TRBV9 and TRBJ2-2 provide the parts outside the CDR3, is DSGVTQTPKHLITATGQRVTLRCSPRSGDLSVYWYQQSLDQGLQFLIQYYNGEERAKGNILERFSAQQFPDLHSELNLSSLELGDSALYFCASSPSGGPYTGELFFGEGSRLTVL.